This record looks at one T cell receptor (beta chain) sequence and its context. In terms of age and location, participants ranged from roughly 18 to 90 years and lived in about two dozen US areas. Categorization into cohorts depended on clinical history that participants reported. Germline-derived CDR1 and CDR2 are MGHRA and YSYEKL. CDR3 size: 15 residues. Trimming took 6 bases from V and 6 from J; bases not matched to a gene: 7. Profiling relied on immunoSEQ multiplex PCR, and the TCRdb table lists in-frame clones only, not all of them. Of over 150,000 clones detected, about 80% appear once; the ten largest clones hold under 20%. The data stem from a study of blood T cell repertoires in COVID-19. About the study: Two negative PCRs, clearance, or symptom resolution characterized the recovered Cohort 3 donors.

The receptor's source is a woman in her 70s in a cohort exposed to, infected with or recovered from COVID-19 (not recorded which). V is TRBV4-1 and J is TRBJ2-1, with TRBD2 matching over 11 bases. The sequencing sample was made of PBMCs or T cells enriched from blood (not recorded which). CDR3 sequence (DNA): TGCGCCAGCAGATGGCTAGCGGGAGGCTCCAATGAGCAGTTCTTC. It encodes CASRWLAGGSNEQFF.